Sequencing of this T cell receptor beta chain was carried out in a study of T cell responses to AZD1222 COVID-19 vaccine. Study results and caveats: The peak T cell response came first, and repertoires were sampled only after it. Spike-specific TCRs gained breadth and depth after people received two AZD1222 doses.

In regard to this clone: Its antigen is still unknown.

CDR1 is SGHTS, CDR2 YDEGEE, per germline. CDR3 length equals 16 residues. J was trimmed by 4 bases and V by 4 bases; bases with no gene match: 7. Clones were sequenced by immunoSEQ multiplex PCR, and TCRdb holds only the in-frame ones, with some missing. The table includes 55,000 to 80,000 clones, 80% to 85% detected once. The sequenced sample was peripheral blood, obtained on day 0 of AZD1222 vaccination. This sequence was found in an adult in good health. The rearrangement uses TRBV5-8 and TRBJ2-5; 13 positions agree with TRBD2. The chain's CDR3 is CASSNGLAGVSETQYF. The CDR3 DNA sequence: TGTGCCAGCAGCAACGGACTAGCGGGGGTTTCAGAGACCCAGTACTTC.